Presented here are 7 T cell receptor beta chains from one specimen sequenced in a study of cytomegalovirus exposure and HLA in healthy donors. PCR was performed using 60 Vbeta and 13 Jbeta primers. Data came from immunoSEQ multiplex PCR; TCRdb stores just in-frame clones and leaves some out. The table shows roughly 120,000 clones, with around four fifths occurring only once. Material: PBMCs. The receptors originated from a male donor in good health and CMV-seropositive.

V is TRBV20-1 and J is TRBJ1-2; 9 bases are shared with TRBD1. V trimming: 7 bases; J trimming: 3 bases; junction bases outside the gene matches: 0. The germline V gene encodes CDR1 DFQATT and CDR2 SNEGSKA (reference sequence). The CDR3 has 11 residues. This chain's CDR3 is CSGTGDYGYTF. The CDR3 coding sequence is TGCAGTGGGACAGGGGACTATGGCTACACCTTC.

The J gene is TRBJ1-1, the V gene TRBV6-5; D unclear. This CDR3 region has 12 residues. Germline V gene lookup returns CDR1 MNHEY and CDR2 SVGAGI. Trimming pared 6 bases from V and 6 bases from J, leaving 11 bases between. The CDR3 reads CASRTRGSEAFF. The CDR3 DNA is TGTGCCAGCAGGACCCGAGGTTCTGAAGCTTTCTTT.

The chain joins TRBV27 to TRBJ2-7; 12 nucleotides align to TRBD1. Germline trimming cut 5 bases from V and 4 bases from J; bases unmatched to any gene: 3. The CDR3 totals 14 residues. CDR1 is MNHEY, CDR2 SMNVEV, per germline (reference sequence). CDR3 sequence (DNA): TGTGCCAGCAGTAGGGACAGGGGGCGTTACGAGCAGTACTTC. It translates to CASSRDRGRYEQYF.

V gene TRBV28 combines with J gene TRBJ2-3, with a weak D call TRBD2 (6 bases). The CDR3 has 14 amino acids. Trimming left V 6 bases short and J 2 bases short, with 12 bases between. Germline values: CDR1 MDHEN, CDR2 SYDVKM. CDR3 amino acids: CASRAQGLTDTQYF. CDR3 bases: TGTGCCAGCAGAGCCCAGGGACTCACAGATACGCAGTATTTT.

This clone has only one observation. The gene calls are TRBV27 and TRBJ1-2; D possibly corresponds to TRBD1 (5 bases). V lost 1 base and J lost 0, with 15 bases in between. The CDR3 is 17 residues long. Germline V gene data show CDR1 as MNHEY and CDR2 as SMNVEV (reference sequence). The CDR3 loop is CASSLFPIDSPNYGYTF. CDR3 DNA sequence: TGTGCCAGCAGTTTATTCCCGATCGACAGCCCTAACTATGGCTACACCTTC.

This sequence joins TRBV5-1 and TRBJ2-7, with 13 bases fitting TRBD2. Germline V CDR1 and CDR2: SGHRS, YFSETQ. The CDR3 has 15 residues. Trimming at V came to 4 bases and at J to 6 bases, leaving 7 bases not matched to a gene. The CDR3 DNA is TGCGCCAGCAGCAAGGGACTAGCGGGAATGTCCGAGCAGTACTTC. It yields the protein CASSKGLAGMSEQYF.

The gene calls are TRBV4-3 and TRBJ2-3, with TRBD2 matching 14 bases. The trim removed 1 base at V and 6 bases at J, leaving 6 bases unmatched. The CDR3 has 17 residues. Germline loops: CDR1 LGHNA, CDR2 YSLEER. The CDR3 DNA sequence: TGCGCCAGCAGCCAAGGACTAGCGGGAGGGTCCGTCGATACGCAGTATTTT. This encodes CASSQGLAGGSVDTQYF.